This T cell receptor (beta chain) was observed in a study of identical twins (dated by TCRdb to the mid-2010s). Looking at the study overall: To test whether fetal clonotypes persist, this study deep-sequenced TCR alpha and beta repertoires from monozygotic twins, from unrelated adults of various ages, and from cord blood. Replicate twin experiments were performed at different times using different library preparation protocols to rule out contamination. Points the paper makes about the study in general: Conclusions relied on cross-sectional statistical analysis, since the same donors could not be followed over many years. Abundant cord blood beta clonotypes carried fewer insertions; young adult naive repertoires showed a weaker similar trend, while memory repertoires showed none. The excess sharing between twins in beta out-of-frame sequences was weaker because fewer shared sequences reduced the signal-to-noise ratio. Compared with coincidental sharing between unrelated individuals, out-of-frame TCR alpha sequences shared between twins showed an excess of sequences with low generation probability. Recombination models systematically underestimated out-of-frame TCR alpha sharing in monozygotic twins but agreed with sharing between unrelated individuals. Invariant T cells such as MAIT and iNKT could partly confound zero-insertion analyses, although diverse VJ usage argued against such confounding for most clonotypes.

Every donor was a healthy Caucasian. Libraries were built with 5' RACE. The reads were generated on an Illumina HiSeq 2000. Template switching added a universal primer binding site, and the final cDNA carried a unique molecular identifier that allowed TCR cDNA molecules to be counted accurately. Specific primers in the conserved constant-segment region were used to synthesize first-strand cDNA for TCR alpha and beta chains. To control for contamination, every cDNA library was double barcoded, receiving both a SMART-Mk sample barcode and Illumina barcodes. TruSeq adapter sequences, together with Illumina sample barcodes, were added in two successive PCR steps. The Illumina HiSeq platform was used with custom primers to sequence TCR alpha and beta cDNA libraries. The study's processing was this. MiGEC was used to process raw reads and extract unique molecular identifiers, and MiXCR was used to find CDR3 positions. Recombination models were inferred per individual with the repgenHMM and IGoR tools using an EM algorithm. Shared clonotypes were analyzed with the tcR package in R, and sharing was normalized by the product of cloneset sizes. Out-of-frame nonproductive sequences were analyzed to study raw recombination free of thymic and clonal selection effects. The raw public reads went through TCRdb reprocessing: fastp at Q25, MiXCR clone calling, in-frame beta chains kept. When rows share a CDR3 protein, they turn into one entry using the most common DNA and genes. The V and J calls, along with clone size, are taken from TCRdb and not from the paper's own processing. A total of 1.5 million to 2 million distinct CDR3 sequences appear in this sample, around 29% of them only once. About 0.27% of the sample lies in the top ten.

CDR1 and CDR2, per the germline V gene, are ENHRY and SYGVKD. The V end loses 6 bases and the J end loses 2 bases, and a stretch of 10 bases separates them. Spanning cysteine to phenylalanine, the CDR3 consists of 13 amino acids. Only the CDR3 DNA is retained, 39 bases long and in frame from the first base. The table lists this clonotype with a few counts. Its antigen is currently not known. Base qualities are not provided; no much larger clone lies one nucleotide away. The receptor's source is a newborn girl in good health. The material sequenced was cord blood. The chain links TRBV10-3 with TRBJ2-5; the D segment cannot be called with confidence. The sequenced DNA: TGTGCCATCAGCGTGACCCCGCAAGAGACCCAGTACTTC. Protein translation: CAISVTPQETQYF.